The 27 T cell receptor beta chains given below trace back to one sample, sequenced in a study of cytomegalovirus exposure and HLA in healthy donors. The study ran its PCR with 60 Vbeta and 13 Jbeta primers. The table came from immunoSEQ multiplex PCR; TCRdb's copy has only in-frame clones and leaves some out. The sample carries fewer than 150,000 clones, under 90% recorded once. The specimen sequenced was PBMCs. Receptors were obtained from a woman aged 18 to 35 in good health and CMV-seronegative.

The V call is TRBV29-1, the J call TRBJ1-1; no reliable D call. The germline CDR1 and CDR2 sequences are SQVTM and ANQGSEA. This CDR3 has 10 residues. With 4 bases removed from V and 3 bases from J, the gap between germline ends came to 3 bases. In DNA, the CDR3 is TGCAGCGTTGTCTACACTGAAGCTTTCTTT. Amino acid sequence: CSVVYTEAFF.

The chain carries TRBV5-6 and TRBJ1-1; TRBD1 matches 8 bases. This CDR3 has 13 amino acids. CDR1 SGHDT and CDR2 YYEEEE come from the germline V gene. With V trimmed by 3 bases and J by 5 bases, 3 bases remained unmatched. CDR3 DNA: TGTGCCAGCAGCTCGACAGGGGTGACTGAAGCTTTCTTT. Translating gives CASSSTGVTEAFF.

The CDR3 sequence: CASSGDSLNYGYTF. In DNA form, the CDR3 reads TGCGCCAGCAGCGGGGACTCACTTAACTATGGCTACACCTTC. The chain uses TRBV5-1 and TRBJ1-2, with D possibly TRBD1 on 5 matching bases. Germline CDR1 reads SGHRS; CDR2 reads YFSETQ. CDR3 length equals 14 residues. Deletions cut 4 bases from V and 1 base from J, with 11 bases between.

In its sample, this clone was seen once. The chain employs TRBV2 and TRBJ1-4, with TRBD1 as a possible D gene (5 bases). The CDR3 covers 15 residues. V gave up 8 bases and J gave up 3 bases, with 16 bases separating them. Germline CDR1 is SNHLY and CDR2 is FYNNEI. The CDR3 sequence is CASGGGEAPNEKLFF. In DNA form, the CDR3 reads TGTGCCAGCGGGGGAGGGGAAGCTCCTAATGAAAAACTGTTTTTT. Full variable domain (rest looked up from reference TRBV2 and TRBJ1-4): EPEVTQTPSHQVTQMGQEVILRCVPISNHLYFYWYRQILGQKVEFLVSFYNNEISEKSEIFDDQFSVERPDGSNFTLKIRSTKLEDSAMYFCASGGGEAPNEKLFFGSGTQLSVL.

The chain carries TRBV27 and TRBJ1-4; no reliable D call. Between the trimmed V and J ends, which lost 5 bases and 0 bases, there was a span of 7 bases. The CDR3 is 14 residues long. CDR1 and CDR2 (germline): MNHEY, SMNVEV (reference sequence). The CDR3 is CASSTYATNEKLFF. The CDR3 DNA follows: TGTGCCAGCAGTACTTATGCAACTAATGAAAAACTGTTTTTT.

This sequence joins TRBV5-8 and TRBJ1-5; 7 nucleotides line up with TRBD1. The germline V gene encodes CDR1 SGHTS and CDR2 YDEGEE. The CDR3 consists of 18 residues. With V trimmed by 4 bases and J by 0 bases, 13 bases remained unmatched. The CDR3 sequence: CASSLRQGGVYSNQPQHF. CDR3 in DNA: TGTGCCAGCAGCCTGAGACAGGGTGGGGTATATAGCAATCAGCCCCAGCATTTT.

The chain combines TRBV5-1 with TRBJ2-5, with D perhaps TRBD1 (5 bases). CDR3 size: 13 residues. Germline V CDR1 and CDR2: SGHRS, YFSETQ. The germline V and J ends were trimmed by 5 bases and 1 base, with 9 bases remaining between them. The CDR3 reads CASSPDTQETQYF. In nucleotides, the CDR3 is TGCGCCAGCAGTCCGGACACCCAAGAGACCCAGTACTTC.

The chain links TRBV5-8 to TRBJ1-1; D not resolved. This CDR3 is built from 15 residues. V lost 1 base, J lost 1 base, and 11 bases lay in between. From germline, CDR1 is SGHTS and CDR2 YDEGEE. CDR3 amino acids: CASSLFVRANTEAFF. In DNA form, the CDR3 reads TGTGCCAGCAGCTTGTTCGTGAGGGCGAACACTGAAGCTTTCTTT.

The count of this clone is one. Within the sample, other DNA sequences also encode this same CDR3. The gene calls are TRBV19 and TRBJ1-1, with D possibly TRBD1 on 5 matching bases. Germline V gene data show CDR1 as LNHDA and CDR2 as SQIVND (reference sequence). Trimming pared 5 bases from V and 3 bases from J, leaving 7 bases between. The CDR3 extends over 12 amino acids. CDR3 nucleotide sequence: TGTGCCAGTAGTCCCAGGGACACTGAAGCTTTCTTT. Translation: CASSPRDTEAFF. The complete variable domain, with remaining parts taken from reference TRBV19 and TRBJ1-1, reads DGGITQSPKYLFRKEGQNVTLSCEQNLNHDAMYWYRQDPGQGLRLIYYSQIVNDFQKGDIAEGYSVSREKKESFPLTVTSAQKNPTAFYLCASSPRDTEAFFGQGTRLTVV.

The chain recombines TRBV30 with TRBJ1-1; possibly TRBD1 for D (5 bases). Germline loops: CDR1 GTSNPN, CDR2 SVGIG (reference sequence). The CDR3 is 16 amino acids. V was shortened by 2 bases and J by 2 bases, with 18 bases between the two germline ends. CDR3 protein: CAWSRAGRGDNTEAFF. CDR3 DNA sequence: TGTGCCTGGAGTAGAGCGGGGAGGGGAGATAACACTGAAGCTTTCTTT.

The chain recombines TRBV7-9 with TRBJ1-1; D uncertain. The CDR3 totals 13 residues. CDR1 is SEHNR, CDR2 FQNEAQ, per germline (reference sequence). V shed 5 bases and J shed 2 bases, with 9 bases lying between them. For the CDR3, the DNA is TGTGCCAGCAGCAGAGGAGTTAACACTGAAGCTTTCTTT. Translating gives CASSRGVNTEAFF.

The V call is TRBV7-2, the J call TRBJ1-1, with D uncertain. Looked up from germline, CDR1 is SGHTA and CDR2 is FQGNSA. Trimming removed 1 base at V and 4 bases at J, with 10 bases between. The CDR3 has 14 amino acids. CDR3: CASSLDLGSTEAFF. The CDR3 DNA is TGTGCCAGCAGCTTAGACCTGGGGAGCACTGAAGCTTTCTTT.

This chain links TRBV7-9 with TRBJ1-1; 8 bases agree with TRBD1. CDR1 is SEHNR, CDR2 FQNEAQ, per germline (reference sequence). There are 16 residues in the CDR3. The junction had 8 bases not matched to a gene; V was cut back by 0 bases and J by 5 bases. The CDR3 sequence is CASSLAGNRGRTEAFF. The CDR3 nucleotides are TGTGCCAGCAGCTTAGCGGGAAACAGGGGGAGGACTGAAGCTTTCTTT.

The rearrangement links TRBV18 to TRBJ2-2, with 7 positions matching TRBD1. J lost 6 bases, V lost 2 bases, and 6 bases had no gene match. The CDR3 has 15 amino acids. The V gene's germline CDR1 is KGHSH and CDR2 LQKENI. Written as DNA, the CDR3 is TGTGCCAGCTCACCAGACAGGGCGTCTCCCGGGGAGCTGTTTTTT. Translated: CASSPDRASPGELFF.

The gene calls are TRBV7-2 and TRBJ2-7; the D gene is possibly TRBD2 (6 bases). Germline CDR1 reads SGHTA; CDR2 reads FQGNSA. V lost 1 base and J lost 7, with 11 bases in between. This CDR3 comprises 13 residues. The CDR3 DNA follows: TGTGCCAGCAGCTTAGGGTTTGCGGGGGAGCAGTACTTC. Translated, it gives CASSLGFAGEQYF. Filled out from reference TRBV7-2 and TRBJ2-7, the complete variable domain reads GAGVSQSPSNKVTEKGKDVELRCDPISGHTALYWYRQSLGQGLEFLIYFQGNSAPDKSGLPSDRFSAERTGGSVSTLTIQRTQQEDSAVYLCASSLGFAGEQYFGPGTRLTVT.

The chain recombines TRBV20-1 with TRBJ2-3; D remains unclear. The CDR3 has 11 residues. Germline V CDR1 and CDR2: DFQATT, SNEGSKA (reference sequence). V was shortened by 4 bases and J by 0 bases, with 2 bases between the two germline ends. DNA for the CDR3: TGCAGTGCTACTAGCACAGATACGCAGTATTTT. It encodes CSATSTDTQYF.

The CDR3 reads CASSPRRGATEAFF. Written as DNA, the CDR3 is TGTGCCAGCAGCCCCAGAAGAGGAGCGACTGAAGCTTTCTTT. This sequence joins TRBV7-2 and TRBJ1-1; no reliable D call. Trimming took off 5 bases at V and 5 bases at J, with 15 bases between the two ends. The CDR3 consists of 14 residues. Looked up from germline, CDR1 is SGHTA and CDR2 is FQGNSA.

In this sample, this clone turned up a few times. V gene TRBV5-1 combines with J gene TRBJ2-1, with D possibly matching TRBD2 (6 bases). CDR1 SGHRS and CDR2 YFSETQ come from the germline V gene. V lost 0 bases and J 7 bases, leaving 14 bases between the germline ends. This CDR3 comprises 15 residues. The CDR3 loop is CASSLGLGSKNEQFF. CDR3 in DNA: TGCGCCAGCAGCTTGGGACTAGGGAGTAAAAATGAGCAGTTCTTC.

The rearrangement links TRBV15 to TRBJ1-2; D unclear. Between the trimmed V and J ends, which lost 0 bases and 5 bases, there was a span of 7 bases. The germline V gene has CDR1 LNHNV and CDR2 YYDKDF (reference sequence). This CDR3 is built from 13 residues. This CDR3 reads CATSRDKSYGYTF. CDR3 bases: TGTGCCACCAGCAGAGATAAGAGTTATGGCTACACCTTC.

This clone was detected only once. The rearrangement joins TRBV30 to TRBJ1-1; perhaps TRBD1 as D (5 bases). CDR1 is GTSNPN, CDR2 SVGIG, per germline (reference sequence). There are 12 residues in the CDR3. The V and J ends lost 3 bases and 3 bases respectively, with 8 bases between them. CDR3 in amino acids: CAWRGAYTEAFF. In DNA, the CDR3 is TGTGCCTGGAGAGGGGCCTACACTGAAGCTTTCTTT.

CDR3 in amino acids: CASSLARLATDTQYF. CDR3 coding DNA: TGTGCCAGCAGCTTGGCCCGACTAGCGACAGATACGCAGTATTTT. The chain uses TRBV5-8 and TRBJ2-3; 8 nucleotides match TRBD2. In germline, CDR1 is SGHTS, CDR2 YDEGEE. Trimming at V came to 0 bases and at J to 3 bases, leaving 3 bases not matched to a gene. This CDR3 has 15 amino acids.

The chain joins TRBV11-3 to TRBJ1-6; 7 nucleotides match TRBD1. Germline CDR1 SGHNT, CDR2 YENEEA. V lost 3 bases to trimming and J lost 8 bases; unmatched junction nucleotides: 7. The CDR3 is 15 amino acids. The CDR3 DNA reads TGTGCCAGCAGCTTGAGTAGGGGGCAGGATTCACCCCTCCACTTT. Translating it yields CASSLSRGQDSPLHF.

The gene calls are TRBV5-1 and TRBJ1-4, with D perhaps matching TRBD1 (6 bases). Germline V gene sequence: CDR1 SGHRS, CDR2 YFSETQ. The CDR3 has 14 amino acids. The ends were cut back, 4 bases at V and 6 bases at J, with 13 bases in the middle. CDR3 protein: CASSATGYDEKLFF. Here the CDR3 DNA reads TGCGCCAGCAGCGCGACAGGCTATGATGAAAAACTGTTTTTT.

The sample holds a few counts of this clone. The V call is TRBV7-2, the J call TRBJ1-5, with 7 nucleotides matching TRBD1. The CDR3 is made up of 13 amino acids. The germline V gene encodes CDR1 SGHTA and CDR2 FQGNSA. Trimming at V came to 5 bases and at J to 4 bases, leaving 2 bases not matched to a gene. The CDR3 DNA follows: TGTGCCAGCAGCCCGGGACAGAATCAGCCCCAGCATTTT. It is translated as CASSPGQNQPQHF.

V gene TRBV6-1 combines with J gene TRBJ1-3; TRBD1 is a possible D gene (5 bases). Trimming removed 4 bases at V and 3 bases at J, with 13 bases between. The CDR3 covers 15 residues. The germline V gene has CDR1 MNHNS and CDR2 SASEGT. The CDR3 here is CASSVGQGDGNTIYF. CDR3 bases: TGTGCCAGCAGTGTGGGGCAGGGCGATGGAAACACCATATATTTT.

This clone was observed a single time. This chain links TRBV7-8 with TRBJ2-1; TRBD2 agrees at 9 bases. CDR1 and CDR2 (germline): SGHVS, FQNEAQ. The ends lost 5 bases at V and 0 bases at J; junction bases unmatched: 8. The CDR3 loop spans 17 amino acids. This CDR3 is CASSLRGSGSSYNEQFF. The CDR3 DNA sequence: TGTGCCAGCAGCCTCCGCGGTAGCGGGAGCTCCTACAATGAGCAGTTCTTC.

This clone showed up just a few times. V and J are TRBV2 and TRBJ2-1, with a possible D match to TRBD2 (5 bases). The CDR3 is 13 residues long. Deletions cut 8 bases from V and 7 bases from J, with 15 bases between. The germline CDR1 and CDR2 sequences are SNHLY and FYNNEI. The CDR3 nucleotides read TGTGCCAGCTCGGAATCCCGGGGTAATGAGCAGTTCTTC. It specifies CASSESRGNEQFF.